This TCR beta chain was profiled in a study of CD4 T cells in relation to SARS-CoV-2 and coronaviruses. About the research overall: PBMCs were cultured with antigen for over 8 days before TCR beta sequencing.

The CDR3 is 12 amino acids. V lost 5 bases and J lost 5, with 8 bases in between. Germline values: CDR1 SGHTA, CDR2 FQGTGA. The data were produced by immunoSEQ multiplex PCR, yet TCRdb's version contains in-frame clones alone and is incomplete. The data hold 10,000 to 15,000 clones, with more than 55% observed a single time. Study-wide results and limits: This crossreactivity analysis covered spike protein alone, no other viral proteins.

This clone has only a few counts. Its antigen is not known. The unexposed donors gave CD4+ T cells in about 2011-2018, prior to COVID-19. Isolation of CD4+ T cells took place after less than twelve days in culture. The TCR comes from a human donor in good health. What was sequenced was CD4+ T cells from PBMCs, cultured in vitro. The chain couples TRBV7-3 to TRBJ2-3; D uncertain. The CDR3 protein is CASSPNQDTQYF. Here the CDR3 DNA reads TGTGCCAGCAGCCCGAACCAAGATACGCAGTATTTT.